The T cell receptor (beta chain) described here comes from a study of graft-versus-host responses after intestinal transplantation. The wider study: All of the recipients had induction that used anti-thymocyte globulin, then tacrolimus and steroids for around three years. Findings and limits, study-wide: Recipient bone marrow held GvH clones, some seen earlier in ileum or blood.

Some 200,000 CFSE-labeled responder cells were plated with some 200,000 irradiated, violet-dye-labeled stimulator cells. Deletions cut 2 bases from V and 1 base from J, with 9 bases between. CDR3 size: 14 residues. In germline, CDR1 is SGHNT, CDR2 YYREEE (reference sequence). TCRdb's copy holds only in-frame clones and misses some; the assay was immunoSEQ multiplex PCR. In the table there are 8,000 to 10,000 clones, 29% of which are singletons. Material: alloreactive CD8+ T cells from a mixed lymphocyte reaction culture, obtained before intestinal transplant. As for subset: CFSE-low proliferating T cells sorted from roughly six-day pre-transplant mixed lymphocyte reaction (GvH or HvG direction). The receptor's source is a human patient who received an intestinal transplant. The chain has TRBV5-4 and TRBJ1-1; no clear D. The CDR3 nucleotides read TGTGCCAGCAGCTTTGGCCCAGGGAACACTGAAGCTTTCTTT. This sequence encodes CASSFGPGNTEAFF. Full variable domain (missing parts from reference TRBV5-4 and TRBJ1-1): ETGVTQSPTHLIKTRGQQVTLRCSSQSGHNTVSWYQQALGQGPQFIFQYYREEENGRGNFPPRFSGLQFPNYSSELNVNALELDDSALYLCASSFGPGNTEAFFGQGTRLTVV.